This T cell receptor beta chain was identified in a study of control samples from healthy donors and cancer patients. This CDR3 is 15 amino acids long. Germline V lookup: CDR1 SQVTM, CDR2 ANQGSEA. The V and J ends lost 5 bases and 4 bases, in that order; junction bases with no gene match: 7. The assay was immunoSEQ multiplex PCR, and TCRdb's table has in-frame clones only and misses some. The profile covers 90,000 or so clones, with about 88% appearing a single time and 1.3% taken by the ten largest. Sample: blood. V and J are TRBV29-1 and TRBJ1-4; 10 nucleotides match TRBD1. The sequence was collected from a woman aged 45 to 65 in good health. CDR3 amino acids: CSVSRGTGVNEKLFF. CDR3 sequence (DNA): TGCAGCGTTTCACGGGGGACAGGGGTTAATGAAAAACTGTTTTTT.